Sequencing of this TCR beta chain was carried out in a study of T-cell reconstitution after alpha-beta-depleted transplantation in children. This clonotype was seen a handful of times. It was with unique molecular identifiers that the TCRbeta library was prepared. From the PCR reads, TCRdb called clonotypes with MiXCR, one entry per CDR3 protein. The table shows about 480,000 distinct CDR3 sequences, with approximately 13% occurring only once. The V end was cut by 7 bases, the J end by 8 bases, with 6 bases between. Germline assignment: CDR1 SQVTM and CDR2 ANQGSEA. The CDR3 has 9 residues. This clonotype was obtained from a human donor who donated a stem cell graft to a child with combined immunodeficiency. The chain recombines TRBV29-1 with TRBJ2-1; D is perhaps TRBD2 (6 bases). The specimen was PBMCs from the stem cell graft donor, collected from the stem cell graft. The CDR3, as DNA: TGCAGCGGGGGGGATGAGCAGTTCTTC. It yields the protein CSGGDEQFF.